What follows are 16 T cell receptor beta chains derived from one specimen sequenced in a study of breast tumors, draining lymph nodes, adjacent tissues. TCRdb re-called the multiplex PCR reads with MiXCR, one entry per CDR3 protein. The repertoire includes 45,000 to 65,000 distinct CDR3 sequences, less than 55% of them detected once, and roughly a tenth sits in the top ten. The sample comprised breast tumor tissue. Receptors were obtained from a female donor with breast cancer. Some clones in this sample may be carry-over from other donors' samples.

The rearrangement uses TRBV12-3 or TRBV12-4 and TRBJ1-4, with a tentative D call TRBD1 (5 bases). V lost 7 bases to trimming and J lost 3 bases, with 24 bases between them. The CDR3 is 18 amino acids. The chain's CDR3 is CASNTGRGGGTPNEKLFF. CDR3 bases: TGTGCCAGCAACACGGGCCGGGGTGGGGGGACCCCTAATGAAAAACTGTTTTTT.

Comments on this clonotype: At one boundary the junction diverges from the germline segment, which might be a read error. The chain carries TRBV20-1 and TRBJ2-5; 10 bases are shared with TRBD2. Germline values: CDR1 DFQATT, CDR2 SNEGSKA (reference sequence). The CDR3 contains 14 residues. CDR3 DNA: TGCAGTGCGCCCCTAGCGGGAGTGGGGGCGACCCAGCACTTC. Translating gives CSAPLAGVGATQHF.

This clonotype was seen many times. This chain joins TRBV5-1 and TRBJ2-3; D remains unclear. Germline CDR1 is SGHRS and CDR2 is YFSETQ. The CDR3 extends over 12 amino acids. The germline V and J ends were trimmed by 5 bases and 2 bases, with 6 bases remaining between them. In DNA, the CDR3 is TGCGCCAGCAGGGGTAACACAGATACGCAGTATTTT. It specifies CASRGNTDTQYF.

The table lists this clonotype with many counts. The chain is built from TRBV5-8 and TRBJ2-3; the match to TRBD2 covers 8 bases. The CDR3 runs to 14 residues. Germline trimming cut 4 bases from V and 2 bases from J; bases unmatched to any gene: 3. Looked up from germline, CDR1 is SGHTS and CDR2 is YDEGEE. CDR3: CASSGGGITDTQYF. CDR3 sequence (DNA): TGTGCCAGCAGCGGCGGGGGGATCACAGATACGCAGTATTTT.

The chain uses TRBV2 and TRBJ2-5; D is uncertain. The CDR3 is made up of 13 amino acids. The V end lost 5 bases, the J end lost 5 bases, and 12 bases lay between the germline ends. In germline, CDR1 is SNHLY, CDR2 FYNNEI. The CDR3 here is CASSFAASETQYF. CDR3 nucleotide sequence: TGTGCCAGCAGTTTCGCCGCAAGCGAGACCCAGTACTTC.

This clonotype was observed at least ten times. This chain uses TRBV29-1 with TRBJ2-1, with TRBD2 identical over 8 bases. The V and J ends lost 6 bases and 5 bases, in that order; junction bases with no gene match: 9. Germline CDR1 SQVTM, CDR2 ANQGSEA. This CDR3 is 14 amino acids long. CDR3 coding DNA: TGCAGCGTAGCTAGCGGGCCGATAGACAATGAGCAGTTCTTC. It specifies CSVASGPIDNEQFF.

This chain links TRBV9 with TRBJ1-4; no reliable D call. Trimming cost V 3 bases and J 8 bases, with 17 bases left between them. CDR3 size: 15 residues. Germline V gene data show CDR1 as SGDLS and CDR2 as YYNGEE. The CDR3 reads CASSEVAGGEEKLFF. As DNA, the CDR3 is TGTGCCAGCAGCGAAGTAGCGGGTGGTGAGGAAAAACTGTTTTTT.

Concerning this clonotype: A much larger clonotype is one base distant, so this may be a read error. This chain uses TRBV6-5 with TRBJ1-5; D unresolved. Trimming pared 5 bases from V and 2 bases from J, leaving 13 bases between. The CDR3 sequence is 15 residues long. CDR1 is MNHEY and CDR2 is SVGAGI in the germline V gene. CDR3 residues: CASSQPTWCNQPQHF. DNA for the CDR3: TGTGCCAGCAGTCAACCCACATGGTGCAATCAGCCCCAGCATTTT.

This clonotype was observed at least ten times. The chain links TRBV28 to TRBJ1-6, with 9 bases identical to TRBD1. This CDR3 contains 17 residues. From germline, CDR1 is MDHEN and CDR2 SYDVKM. V lost 2 bases, J lost 13 bases, and 15 bases stayed unmatched. This CDR3 reads CASSLTSTGGRGDPLHF. DNA for the CDR3: TGTGCCAGCAGTTTAACTTCGACAGGGGGACGAGGGGATCCCCTCCACTTT.

This clonotype was picked up many times. This sequence joins TRBV10-3 and TRBJ2-3, with 11 bases aligning to TRBD2. The ends lost 3 bases at V and 1 base at J; junction bases unmatched: 6. Germline-derived CDR1 and CDR2 are ENHRY and SYGVKD. The CDR3 covers 17 residues. CDR3 in amino acids: CAISEPGGLAGTDTQYF. The CDR3 bases are TGTGCCATCAGTGAACCCGGGGGACTAGCGGGCACAGATACGCAGTATTTT.

There are many counts of this clonotype. V and J are TRBV6-5 and TRBJ2-5; possibly TRBD1 for D (6 bases). V lost 0 bases and J lost 2, with 10 bases in between. The CDR3 has 15 amino acids. Germline-derived CDR1 and CDR2 are MNHEY and SVGAGI. The CDR3 protein is CASSYSRGIQETQYF. In nucleotides, the CDR3 is TGTGCCAGCAGTTACTCAAGGGGGATTCAAGAGACCCAGTACTTC.

The genes are TRBV5-5 and TRBJ2-7; the match to TRBD1 covers 10 bases. CDR3 length: 12 residues. J was trimmed by 7 bases and V by 4 bases; bases with no gene match: 2. The germline V gene encodes CDR1 SGHKS and CDR2 YYEKEE (reference sequence). CDR3 region: CASSGTGVEQYF. DNA of the CDR3: TGTGCCAGCAGCGGGACAGGGGTTGAGCAGTACTTC. Variable domain in full (rest from reference TRBV5-5 and TRBJ2-7): DAGVTQSPTHLIKTRGQQVTLRCSPISGHKSVSWYQQVLGQGPQFIFQYYEKEERGRGNFPDRFSARQFPNYSSELNVNALLLGDSALYLCASSGTGVEQYFGPGTRLTVT.

This clonotype showed up just a few times. V and J are TRBV20-1 and TRBJ1-3; the D gene is possibly TRBD1 (6 bases). The V and J ends lost 5 bases and 0 bases respectively, with 11 bases between them. The germline V gene has CDR1 DFQATT and CDR2 SNEGSKA (reference sequence). The CDR3 runs to 14 residues. Here the CDR3 DNA reads TGCAGTGCTTCAAGACAGGACTCTGGAAACACCATATATTTT. Translating it yields CSASRQDSGNTIYF.

This clonotype was seen repeatedly, ten times or more. The chain is built from TRBV19 and TRBJ1-5; TRBD1 matches at 8 bases. J gave up 3 bases and V 6 bases, and 4 bases lay outside the gene matches. CDR3 length equals 14 residues. The germline V gene has CDR1 LNHDA and CDR2 SQIVND (reference sequence). CDR3 bases: TGTGCCAGTAGGCTGACAGGGGCCAATCAGCCCCAGCATTTT. Protein product: CASRLTGANQPQHF. Full variable domain (outside the CDR3, taken from reference TRBV19 and TRBJ1-5): DGGITQSPKYLFRKEGQNVTLSCEQNLNHDAMYWYRQDPGQGLRLIYYSQIVNDFQKGDIAEGYSVSREKKESFPLTVTSAQKNPTAFYLCASRLTGANQPQHFGDGTRLSIL.

Of note for this clonotype: One end of the junction fails to match germline, which may point to a read error. This rearrangement joins TRBV20-1 to TRBJ2-5, with 7 bases identical to TRBD2. The CDR3 runs to 13 residues. Germline V gene sequence: CDR1 DFQATT, CDR2 SNEGSKA (reference sequence). CDR3 sequence reads: CSAIGLDQEAQCF. For the CDR3, the DNA is TGCAGTGCCATCGGACTAGATCAAGAGGCCCAGTGCTTC.

The chain combines TRBV7-9 with TRBJ2-3; the D is unclear. The germline V and J ends were trimmed by 5 bases and 3 bases, with 9 bases remaining between them. This CDR3 is built from 13 residues. CDR1 SEHNR and CDR2 FQNEAQ come from the germline V gene (reference sequence). Here the CDR3 DNA reads TGTGCCAGCAGCACACTGAGTACAGATACGCAGTATTTT. This translates into CASSTLSTDTQYF.